The rows below give T cell receptor beta chains drawn from one sample of a study of T cell changes during pregnancy in multiple sclerosis. Sequencing used immunoSEQ multiplex PCR; TCRdb keeps in-frame clones, though not all of them. Counted here are roughly 72,000 clones, approximately 95% occurring once; the ten biggest clones make up about 0.14%. Sequenced here: CD4+ T cells from peripheral blood mononuclear cells, sampled after pregnancy. These receptors were taken from a female donor with multiple sclerosis, enrolled in a pregnancy study. CDR3s include the opening cysteine and the closing phenylalanine or tryptophan. The D gene is left open where the match is weak. Size is stated for part of the rows, as once, few or many counts, or as a class when the clone is expanded.

d_call j_call clone_size v_call cdr3_nt cdr3_aa
TRBD1 TRBJ1-5 NA TRBV19 TGTGCCAGTAGTGCGGGACAGGGGAGCAATCAGCCCCAGCATTTT CASSAGQGSNQPQHF
NA TRBJ2-1 NA TRBV7-6 TGTGCCAGCAGCCCCGCGGGTCAAATCAATGAGCAGTTCTTC CASSPAGQINEQFF
TRBD1 TRBJ2-1 NA TRBV19 TGTGCCAGTACCAACACGGCCCCGCAGGGGGCGCGGAGGCAGTTCTTC CASTNTAPQGARRQFF
NA TRBJ2-1 NA TRBV25-1 TGTGCCAGCAGTGGCGAGGGCTCCTACAATGAGCAGTTCTTC CASSGEGSYNEQFF
TRBD2 TRBJ2-7 NA TRBV7-9 TGTGCCATCTCCGGGGTAGCGGGAGGGAGGGGCTCCTACGAGCAGTACTTC CAISGVAGGRGSYEQYF
NA TRBJ1-1 NA TRBV5-8 TGTGCCAGCAGCCGGAACACTGAAGCTTTCTTT CASSRNTEAFF
TRBD2 TRBJ2-3 NA TRBV29-1 TGCAGCGTTGAAGGGGGGACTAGCGGATACACAGATACGCAGTATTTT CSVEGGTSGYTDTQYF
TRBD1 TRBJ1-2 NA TRBV5-4 TGTGCCAGCAGCTTAAATAGACAGGGGCGGTATGGCTACACCTTC CASSLNRQGRYGYTF
TRBD2 TRBJ2-2 once TRBV2 TGTGCCAGCAGTAAGGGTACGCTAGCGGGAGGGCTCTCCACCGGGGAGCTGTTTTTT CASSKGTLAGGLSTGELFF
TRBD1 TRBJ1-2 NA TRBV14 TGTGCCAGCAGCCAAGATAGGACAGGGCCCTACTATGGCTACACCTTC CASSQDRTGPYYGYTF
NA TRBJ2-7 NA TRBV6-4 TGTGCCAGCAGTGAACGGCCGGGGTCGGGCGAGCAGTACTTC CASSERPGSGEQYF
NA TRBJ2-3 once TRBV25-1 TGTGCCAGCAGTGATACTAGCACAGATACGCAGTATTTT CASSDTSTDTQYF
TRBD2 TRBJ2-7 NA TRBV7-8 TGTGCCAGCAGCTTTGGACTAGCGGGAGCGGACGAGCAGTACTTC CASSFGLAGADEQYF
TRBD2 TRBJ2-7 NA TRBV28 TGTGCCAGCAGGGGGGGGGCCTACGAGCAGTACTTC CASRGGAYEQYF
TRBD1 TRBJ2-5 NA TRBV28 TGTGCCAGCAGTACCCCGGGACAGGGTGGGAGGGAGACCCAGTACTTC CASSTPGQGGRETQYF
TRBD1 TRBJ1-2 once TRBV6-1 TGTGCCAGCAGCCCGACAGGGCCCGCGTCTGGCTACACCTTC CASSPTGPASGYTF
TRBD1 TRBJ1-3 NA TRBV29-1 TGCAGTGCCGGGACAGGGGGCTTCTTCGGGGGAAACACCATATATTTT CSAGTGGFFGGNTIYF
TRBD1 TRBJ2-4 NA TRBV7-2 TGTGCCAGCAGCTTCGGACAGGGGAAGAACATTCAGTACTTC CASSFGQGKNIQYF
NA TRBJ1-3 NA TRBV6-5 TGTGCCAGCAGTTACGAGGGACTAAGGGGAAACACCATATATTTT CASSYEGLRGNTIYF
TRBD1 TRBJ2-3 NA TRBV7-9 TGTGCCAGCAGCCCACTGGTACAGGGGAAGACAGATACGCAGTATTTT CASSPLVQGKTDTQYF
NA TRBJ1-1 NA TRBV6-5 TGTGCCAGCAGTTATGCTCATCTAAACACTGAAGCTTTCTTT CASSYAHLNTEAFF
NA TRBJ2-1 NA TRBV6-5 TGTGCCAGCGGTAGGAGAGCGGTCTCCTACAATGAGCAGTTCTTC CASGRRAVSYNEQFF
NA TRBJ1-1 NA TRBV7-9 TGTGCCAGCAGCTTTCTGGGGGCCATGAACACTGAAGCTTTCTTT CASSFLGAMNTEAFF
TRBD2 TRBJ2-7 NA TRBV11-2 TGTGCCAGCAGCAAACTAGCGGGAGGGGCCTACGAGCAGTACTTC CASSKLAGGAYEQYF
NA TRBJ2-7 NA TRBV28 TGTGCCAGCAGCGGGTCCCGCAGCATCTACGAGCAGTACTTC CASSGSRSIYEQYF
NA TRBJ1-1 NA TRBV11-1 TGTGCCAGCAGCCCCACAAGAAACACTGAAGCTTTCTTT CASSPTRNTEAFF
NA TRBJ1-2 NA TRBV6-5 TGTGCCAGCAGTCACTCCGTTGGAGGGGCCTATGGCTACACCTTC CASSHSVGGAYGYTF
NA TRBJ1-1 NA TRBV6-5 TGTGCCAGCAGCCAAACAGGGATGGGCACTGAAGCTTTCTTT CASSQTGMGTEAFF
TRBD1 TRBJ2-7 NA TRBV6-5 TGTGCCAGCAGACCCGGACAGGGTTACGAGCAGTACTTC CASRPGQGYEQYF
TRBD1 TRBJ1-4 once TRBV29-1 TGCAGCGCTGGGAGGACAGGGACTAATGAAAAACTGTTTTTT CSAGRTGTNEKLFF
TRBD2 TRBJ2-5 NA TRBV9 TGTGCCAGCAGTAGAGCCACGGGACTAGACTACCAGGAGACCCAGTACTTC CASSRATGLDYQETQYF
NA TRBJ2-7 NA TRBV13 TGTGCCAGCAGCTTCTTACAGAGCTCCTACGAGCAGTACTTC CASSFLQSSYEQYF
NA TRBJ1-5 NA TRBV15 TGTGCCACCAGCAGAGCGGGGGGCCGGAGCAATCAGCCCCAGCATTTT CATSRAGGRSNQPQHF
NA TRBJ2-6 NA TRBV29-1 TGCAGCGTTAGAGCTGGGGCCAACGTCCTGACTTTC CSVRAGANVLTF
NA TRBJ2-3 NA TRBV10-3 TGTGCCATCAGTGAGCTAGATACGCAGTATTTT CAISELDTQYF
NA TRBJ1-4 once TRBV28 TGTGCCAGCAGCCAAGGGGGAGCAACTAATGAAAAACTGTTTTTT CASSQGGATNEKLFF
TRBD1 TRBJ2-1 NA TRBV5-4 TGTGCCAGCAGCCCTCGGGGGGGACAGGGGGATAATGAGCAGTTCTTC CASSPRGGQGDNEQFF
TRBD2 TRBJ2-1 few TRBV7-8 TGTGCCAGCAGCGTCCGAGGGCGGGAGGGCTATGAGCAGTTCTTC CASSVRGREGYEQFF
NA TRBJ1-1 few TRBV4-1 TGCGCCAGCAGCCTACTCCCGGTGTTCAACACTGAAGCTTTCTTT CASSLLPVFNTEAFF
TRBD1 TRBJ2-4 NA TRBV5-4 TGTGCCAGCAGATCCGGGACAGGGGGTCGAAACATTCAGTACTTC CASRSGTGGRNIQYF
NA TRBJ1-1 NA TRBV2 TGTGCCAGCACTGGCTACACTGAAGCTTTCTTT CASTGYTEAFF
TRBD1 TRBJ1-2 once TRBV5-1 TGCGCCAGCAGCCGGGACAGCACGCCCTATGGCTACACCTTC CASSRDSTPYGYTF
TRBD2 TRBJ2-3 NA TRBV5-8 TGTGCCAGCAGCAAGGGACTACTATCAGATACGCAGTATTTT CASSKGLLSDTQYF
TRBD2 TRBJ2-1 NA TRBV18 TGTGCCAGCTCACCAAGACTAGCGGACTCCTACAATGAGCAGTTCTTC CASSPRLADSYNEQFF
NA TRBJ1-1 NA TRBV29-1 TGCAGCGTTGTGACCCAGGGGCTGACTGAAGCTTTCTTT CSVVTQGLTEAFF
NA TRBJ2-3 NA TRBV4-1 TGCGCCAGCAGCCAAGAATTAAACACAGATACGCAGTATTTT CASSQELNTDTQYF
TRBD2 TRBJ2-7 NA TRBV28 TGTGCCAGCAGTTTATTCCCCCCGGGACTAGCGGGAGGTCCCTCCTACGAGCAGTACTTC CASSLFPPGLAGGPSYEQYF
NA TRBJ1-2 NA TRBV5-1 TGCGCCAGCAGTCAAGGGGATTATGGCTACACCTTC CASSQGDYGYTF
NA TRBJ2-5 NA TRBV10-3 TGTGCCATCGGTTCGTCTCTCAGCCAAGAGACCCAGTACTTC CAIGSSLSQETQYF
NA TRBJ1-1 NA TRBV5-4 TGTGCCAGCAGCTACCTCCCTCGCCAGGGGAACACTGAAGCTTTCTTT CASSYLPRQGNTEAFF
TRBD1 TRBJ1-5 NA TRBV5-6 TGTGCCAGCAGCTCCCGGACAGGCTTAAATCAGCCCCAGCATTTT CASSSRTGLNQPQHF
NA TRBJ1-1 NA TRBV20-1 TGCAGTGCAGGGCGGGGCACTGAAGCTTTCTTT CSAGRGTEAFF